Below are 27 T cell receptor beta chains sequenced from a single sample in a study of cytomegalovirus exposure and HLA in healthy donors. The PCR made use of 60 Vbeta and 13 Jbeta primers. Some clones are missing from TCRdb's copy, which holds only in-frame ones; the method was immunoSEQ multiplex PCR. Of over 150,000 clones in the sample, around 90% were seen once. The sequencing input was PBMCs. These receptors all come from a woman aged 25 to 39 in good health and CMV-seronegative.

The chain joins TRBV14 to TRBJ1-6; D is undetermined. The germline V gene has CDR1 SGHDN and CDR2 FVKESK. Trimming took 0 bases from V and 10 from J, leaving 10 bases between them. This CDR3 has 14 residues. Here the CDR3 reads CASSQERGSSPLHF. DNA for the CDR3: TGTGCCAGCAGCCAAGAACGAGGCAGCTCACCCCTCCACTTT.

V usage is TRBV15 and J usage is TRBJ2-7; 10 bases line up with TRBD1. J was trimmed by 4 bases and V by 3 bases; bases with no gene match: 3. This CDR3 contains 14 residues. In germline, CDR1 is LNHNV, CDR2 YYDKDF (reference sequence). The CDR3 reads CATSSPGQGYEQYF. The CDR3 DNA reads TGTGCCACCAGCAGCCCGGGACAGGGGTACGAGCAGTACTTC.

The chain joins TRBV10-3 to TRBJ1-3; D remains unclear. Germline lookup yields CDR1 ENHRY and CDR2 SYGVKD. Trimming took 3 bases from V and 1 from J, leaving 13 bases between them. The CDR3 totals 16 residues. The CDR3 DNA reads TGTGCCATCAGTGAATTTGCGGGCCGATCTGGAAACACCATATATTTT. Protein sequence: CAISEFAGRSGNTIYF.

The rearrangement uses TRBV18 and TRBJ2-1; D not certain. This CDR3 has 12 residues. Germline V gene lookup returns CDR1 KGHSH and CDR2 LQKENI. The ends were cut back, 4 bases at V and 9 bases at J, with 10 bases in the middle. Here the CDR3 DNA reads TGTGCCAGCTCACAGAGCCGTGGTGAGCAGTTCTTC. Its protein product is CASSQSRGEQFF. The full variable domain, rest sourced from reference TRBV18 and TRBJ2-1, is NAGVMQNPRHLVRRRGQEARLRCSPMKGHSHVYWYRQLPEEGLKFMVYLQKENIIDESGMPKERFSAEFPKEGPSILRIQQVVRGDSAAYFCASSQSRGEQFFGPGTRLTVL.

J is TRBJ2-5 and V is TRBV7-9; 8 nucleotides align to TRBD2. The J call may be in error: the DNA end matches TRBJ2-7 better. CDR3 length: 15 amino acids. Germline-derived CDR1 and CDR2 are SEHNR and FQNEAQ (reference sequence). The DNA of the CDR3 is TGTGCCAGCAGCCATCCCGGAGCGGGAGCTTACGAGCAGTACTTC. As protein: CASSHPGAGAYEQYF.

This clone has only one observation. V and J are TRBV5-6 and TRBJ2-5, with TRBD1 matching 7 bases. The end of the DNA fits TRBJ2-7 better, so the J call may be wrong. Germline CDR1 reads SGHDT; CDR2 reads YYEEEE. The CDR3 is 14 amino acids. The CDR3 coding sequence is TGTGCCAGCAGGAGACAGGGTAGCTCCTACGAGCAGTACTTC. Translating gives CASRRQGSSYEQYF.

The rearrangement links TRBV18 to TRBJ2-1; 10 positions match TRBD2. The germline gives CDR1 KGHSH, CDR2 LQKENI. This CDR3 has 15 residues. V shed 1 base, J shed 8 bases, and the junction held 5 bases outside the gene matches. DNA of the CDR3: TGTGCCAGCTCACCACGCCAGCGGGAGGGGCATGAGCAGTTCTTC. Amino acids: CASSPRQREGHEQFF.

The chain is built from TRBV10-1 and TRBJ2-7; 10 nucleotides agree with TRBD1. CDR1 and CDR2 (germline): WNHNN, SYGVQD (reference sequence). CDR3 length: 14 amino acids. After removal of 11 bases from V and 3 bases from J, the junction contained 10 bases not matched to a gene. The CDR3 DNA reads as TGCGCCCCCCCGGAGGGACAGGGGAACTACGAGCAGTACTTC. The encoded protein is CAPPEGQGNYEQYF.

V gene TRBV19 combines with J gene TRBJ1-2; D unclear. The V end was cut by 6 bases, the J end by 8 bases, with 10 bases between. The CDR3 consists of 11 residues. Germline V gene sequence: CDR1 LNHDA, CDR2 SQIVND (reference sequence). The CDR3 reads CASRRFEGYTF. DNA of the CDR3: TGTGCCAGTAGGAGATTCGAGGGCTACACCTTC.

The chain recombines TRBV27 with TRBJ2-7; 7 nucleotides agree with TRBD2. Germline assignment: CDR1 MNHEY and CDR2 SMNVEV (reference sequence). The CDR3 is 14 amino acids. The V and J ends lost 5 bases and 0 bases, in that order; junction bases with no gene match: 4. CDR3 region: CASSTLAVSYEQYF. CDR3 nucleotides: TGTGCCAGCAGTACGCTAGCGGTCTCCTACGAGCAGTACTTC.

The V gene is TRBV14, the J gene TRBJ1-1; tentative D call: TRBD1 (5 bases). This CDR3 region has 11 residues. Germline CDR1 and CDR2: SGHDN and FVKESK. Trimming took off 4 bases at V and 11 bases at J, with 11 bases between the two ends. The CDR3 spells CASSPGPVAFF. CDR3 nucleotide sequence: TGTGCCAGCAGCCCAGGGCCGGTGGCTTTCTTT.

The sample holds a few counts of this clone. The chain couples TRBV6-5 to TRBJ1-1; D unclear. The germline V gene encodes CDR1 MNHEY and CDR2 SVGAGI. V gave up 6 bases and J gave up 4 bases, with 9 bases separating them. The CDR3 length is 12 residues. The CDR3, as DNA: TGTGCCAGCAGCCCGGGGTTCACTGAAGCTTTCTTT. It specifies CASSPGFTEAFF.

The V and J genes are TRBV19 and TRBJ1-2; D is uncertain. Per the germline V gene, CDR1 is LNHDA and CDR2 is SQIVND (reference sequence). V lost 2 bases, J lost 2 bases, and 3 bases lay in between. The CDR3 consists of 12 residues. The chain's CDR3 is CASSISNYGYTF. The CDR3 coding sequence is TGTGCCAGTAGTATAAGCAACTATGGCTACACCTTC.

This rearrangement joins TRBV2 to TRBJ2-5; 10 bases align to TRBD2. With V trimmed by 5 bases and J by 5 bases, 8 bases remained unmatched. The germline V gene encodes CDR1 SNHLY and CDR2 FYNNEI. The CDR3 consists of 15 residues. CDR3 residues: CASSSAGLAVETQYF. The CDR3 DNA reads as TGTGCCAGCAGTAGTGCAGGACTAGCGGTGGAGACCCAGTACTTC.

This clone was recorded once. The chain links TRBV15 to TRBJ2-3; possibly TRBD1 for D (6 bases). Germline V gene data show CDR1 as LNHNV and CDR2 as YYDKDF (reference sequence). CDR3 size: 15 residues. V lost 0 bases to trimming and J lost 4 bases, with 11 bases between them. Here the CDR3 reads CATSRETRGADTQYF. The CDR3 nucleotides read TGTGCCACCAGCAGAGAGACCAGGGGCGCAGATACGCAGTATTTT.

The V and J genes are TRBV5-1 and TRBJ2-2, with 12 bases fitting TRBD2. Germline V gene sequence: CDR1 SGHRS, CDR2 YFSETQ. J was trimmed by 4 bases and V by 1 base; bases with no gene match: 5. The CDR3 has 17 residues. CDR3 sequence (DNA): TGCGCCAGCAGCTTGCGACTAGCGGGAGACGGCACCGGGGAGCTGTTTTTT. Protein sequence: CASSLRLAGDGTGELFF.

The chain carries TRBV30 and TRBJ2-2, with D tentatively TRBD1 (5 bases). V was clipped by 1 base and J by 0 bases, with 15 bases between them. CDR1 and CDR2 from the germline V gene are GTSNPN and SVGIG (reference sequence). The CDR3 runs to 17 residues. CDR3: CAWSDTGFHSNTGELFF. The CDR3 DNA is TGTGCCTGGAGTGACACAGGTTTTCACTCGAACACCGGGGAGCTGTTTTTT.

This clone occurred a few times. The genes are TRBV7-2 and TRBJ1-1; weak D call: TRBD1 (6 bases). Germline values: CDR1 SGHTA, CDR2 FQGNSA. The CDR3 consists of 14 residues. Trimming cost V 5 bases and J 0 bases, with 10 bases left between them. CDR3 sequence: CASSRDILNTEAFF. CDR3 DNA: TGTGCCAGCAGCCGGGACATCCTGAACACTGAAGCTTTCTTT.

This chain connects TRBV13 to TRBJ2-5; the D is unclear. The CDR3 consists of 11 residues. CDR1 and CDR2 (germline): PRHDT, FYEKMQ (reference sequence). V lost 5 bases to trimming and J lost 3 bases, with 4 bases between them. CDR3 residues: CASSREETQYF. CDR3 in DNA: TGTGCCAGCAGCCGGGAAGAGACCCAGTACTTC.

This chain uses TRBV5-1 with TRBJ2-5; possibly TRBD2 for D (7 bases). Trimming took off 3 bases at V and 6 bases at J, with 18 bases between the two ends. The CDR3 runs to 15 residues. Germline V CDR1 and CDR2: SGHRS, YFSETQ. The CDR3 nucleotides read TGCGCCAGCAGCTATCACGGGGGGCAAGAGAAGACCCAGTACTTC. This codes for CASSYHGGQEKTQYF.

The chain combines TRBV4-3 with TRBJ2-5, with 10 bases aligning to TRBD1. Trimming at V came to 0 bases and at J to 5 bases, leaving 6 bases not matched to a gene. This CDR3 comprises 16 residues. CDR1 LGHNA and CDR2 YSLEER come from the germline V gene. The CDR3 loop reads CASSQDRDRGGETQYF. CDR3 nucleotides: TGCGCCAGCAGCCAAGACCGGGACAGGGGAGGGGAGACCCAGTACTTC.

The chain links TRBV5-1 to TRBJ2-3, with 9 bases fitting TRBD1. The V gene's germline CDR1 is SGHRS and CDR2 YFSETQ. The trim removed 4 bases at V and 5 bases at J, leaving 5 bases unmatched. The length of the CDR3 is 14 residues. The CDR3 DNA reads as TGCGCCAGCAGCCTGGGACAGGGAGGAGATACGCAGTATTTT. Its translation is CASSLGQGGDTQYF. Full variable domain (outside the CDR3, taken from reference TRBV5-1 and TRBJ2-3): KAGVTQTPRYLIKTRGQQVTLSCSPISGHRSVSWYQQTPGQGLQFLFEYFSETQRNKGNFPGRFSGRQFSNSRSEMNVSTLELGDSALYLCASSLGQGGDTQYFGPGTRLTVL.

In DNA, the CDR3 is TGTGCCAGTAGTCTTCTCACGGGTGAGCAGTACTTC. Its protein product is CASSLLTGEQYF. The J gene is TRBJ2-7, the V gene TRBV19; D gene ambiguous. The V gene lost 5 bases and the J gene lost 7 bases, with 12 bases spanning the gap. This CDR3 has 12 amino acids. Germline loops: CDR1 LNHDA, CDR2 SQIVND (reference sequence).

The V and J genes are TRBV27 and TRBJ2-7; a possible D gene is TRBD2 (5 bases). The CDR3 consists of 15 residues. Germline V gene sequence: CDR1 MNHEY, CDR2 SMNVEV (reference sequence). Trimming took 5 bases from V and 5 from J, leaving 19 bases between them. CDR3 nucleotide sequence: TGTGCCAGCAGTCCCCTAGCTCGGGCGGCAAACGAGCAGTACTTC. Amino acid sequence: CASSPLARAANEQYF.

The chain combines TRBV7-8 with TRBJ1-5; no clear D gene. CDR3 size: 14 residues. Germline V CDR1 and CDR2: SGHVS, FQNEAQ. Trimming shortened V by 2 bases and J by 4 bases, and 9 bases separated the two germline ends. CDR3 amino acids: CASSLSPGNQPQHF. For the CDR3, the DNA is TGTGCCAGCAGCTTATCGCCGGGGAATCAGCCCCAGCATTTT.

This chain's CDR3 is CASSVRDFGTDTQYF. The CDR3 DNA is TGTGCCAGCAGCGTCCGGGACTTCGGCACAGATACGCAGTATTTT. This rearrangement joins TRBV9 to TRBJ2-3; weak D call: TRBD2 (6 bases). Germline CDR1 SGDLS, CDR2 YYNGEE. The CDR3 sequence is 15 residues long. V was cut by 2 bases and J by 1 base, with 11 bases left in between.

The chain couples TRBV10-1 to TRBJ2-3, with 9 bases fitting TRBD1. The V gene end was trimmed by 10 bases and the J gene end by 0 bases; junction bases not matched to a gene: 14. Germline loops: CDR1 WNHNN, CDR2 SYGVQD (reference sequence). The CDR3 loop spans 17 amino acids. The CDR3 sequence: CANAPTRTGDSTDTQYF. Here the CDR3 DNA reads TGCGCCAACGCCCCAACAAGGACAGGGGATAGCACAGATACGCAGTATTTT.